Listed below are T cell receptor beta chains from one sample, sequenced in a study of neoadjuvant anti-PD-1 for oral cavity cancer. This table comes from immunoSEQ multiplex PCR, and its TCRdb copy is limited to in-frame clones, with some not included. The data show tens of thousands of clones, around 26% seen once. The source was tumor tissue, collected after nivolumab (anti-PD-1) treatment. The receptors come from a person aged 40 to 85 with oral cavity squamous cell carcinoma. Each CDR3 is given with its conserved first and last residue. Fields, in order: J gene, V gene, D gene, clone size, CDR3 DNA, CDR3 protein. D genes are given only for firm matches. Clone size is not always given. Where it is, it says once, few, many or a class for expanded clones.

TRBJ2-1 TRBV11-2 NA few TGTGCCAGCAGCTTAGGGAACCTTTACAATGAGCAGTTCTTC CASSLGNLYNEQFF
TRBJ2-4 TRBV30 NA NA TGTGCCTGGACGACAGCCAAAAACATTCAGTACTTC CAWTTAKNIQYF
TRBJ1-5 TRBV21-1 NA NA TGTGCCAGCAGCAAAGCGAGGACGACGAACAGCAATCAGCCCCAGCATTTT CASSKARTTNSNQPQHF
TRBJ2-7 TRBV7-2 NA NA TGTGCCAGCAGCTTTGGGGAGACCTACGAGCAGTACTTC CASSFGETYEQYF
TRBJ2-3 TRBV30 NA few TGTGCCTGGAGTCTGTCGACCTATACGCAGTATTTT CAWSLSTYTQYF
TRBJ1-4 TRBV30 TRBD1 once TGTGCCTGGAGTTCAGGGGGCGAAAAACTGTTTTTT CAWSSGGEKLFF
TRBJ2-7 TRBV4-1 TRBD2 NA TGCGCCAGCAGCCAAGAGTTGGGCCAGCGGGAGGACTACGAGCAGTACTTC CASSQELGQREDYEQYF
TRBJ2-7 TRBV10-2 NA NA TGCGCCAGCGGCCCGGGAACCTACGAGCAGTACTTC CASGPGTYEQYF
TRBJ1-1 TRBV5-4 TRBD1 NA TGTGCCAGCAGTCGGACAGGGGCGCGACTTTTTACTGAAGCTTTCTTT CASSRTGARLFTEAFF
TRBJ2-3 TRBV9 NA NA TGTGCCAGCAGCGGGCGTCCCCCCCCAGATACGCAGTATTTT CASSGRPPPDTQYF
TRBJ1-2 TRBV18 NA few TGTGCCAGCTCACCACGTCCAGGAGTATACGGCTACACCTTC CASSPRPGVYGYTF
TRBJ2-3 TRBV6-5 NA few TGTGCCAGCAGTTATGCACAGGGGAGGGCAGATACGCAGTATTTT CASSYAQGRADTQYF
TRBJ2-3 TRBV28 NA NA TGTGCCAGCAGCTCGACCTCAGATACGCAGTATTTT CASSSTSDTQYF
TRBJ2-6 TRBV15 TRBD2 many TGTGCCACCAGCCTAGCGGGGGGCTCTGGGGCCAACGTCCTGACTTTC CATSLAGGSGANVLTF
TRBJ2-6 TRBV27 TRBD1 NA TGTGCCAGCAGACGCGGGACAGGCTCCTCTGGGGCCAACGTCCTGACTTTC CASRRGTGSSGANVLTF
TRBJ1-2 TRBV6-6 NA few TGTGCCAGCAGTTACCAGGGAGGGAAAAATGGCTACACCTTC CASSYQGGKNGYTF
TRBJ1-1 TRBV30 NA few TGTGCCTGGAGTGTCGGGCCGAACACTGAAGCTTTCTTT CAWSVGPNTEAFF
TRBJ2-7 TRBV10-2 TRBD1 medium-sized TGCGCCACGTGGGACAGCCGCGCCTACGAGCAGTACTTC CATWDSRAYEQYF
TRBJ1-5 TRBV9 NA once TGTGCCAGCAGCGTAGGAGGCAGGGAGAATCAGCCCCAGCATTTT CASSVGGRENQPQHF
TRBJ1-2 TRBV5-1 NA many TGCGCCAGCACCCCCGGACGTAACTATGGCTACACCTTC CASTPGRNYGYTF
TRBJ2-7 TRBV5-1 NA NA TGCGCCAGCAGCTTGGAAGGCCGAGCCTACGAGCAGTACTTC CASSLEGRAYEQYF
TRBJ1-3 TRBV6-1 NA NA TGTGCCACCGGGGGGGAGGCCCTTTCTGGAAACACCATATATTTT CATGGEALSGNTIYF
TRBJ1-2 TRBV27 TRBD1 NA TGTGCCAGCAGTTTATGGGCGGACAGGGACTATGGCTACACCTTC CASSLWADRDYGYTF
TRBJ1-4 TRBV5-6 NA NA TGTGCCAGCAGCTTGGTAGGGACTGAAAAACTGTTTTTT CASSLVGTEKLFF
TRBJ2-1 TRBV29-1 TRBD2 few TGCAGCGTTGTGGGACTAGCGAGCCCTAATGGTGAGCAGTTCTTC CSVVGLASPNGEQFF
TRBJ1-1 TRBV19 TRBD1 NA TGTGCCAGTCGATTCGGACGAGGGACAGACTTTATGAACACTGAAGCTTTCTTT CASRFGRGTDFMNTEAFF
TRBJ1-2 TRBV7-2 TRBD1 NA TGTGCCAGCAGCTCTGGCTCGGGACAGGGGAACTATGGCTACACCTTC CASSSGSGQGNYGYTF
TRBJ1-1 TRBV5-6 NA few TGTGCCAGCAGCTTGGCCCTCGGAGGGAACACTGAAGCTTTCTTT CASSLALGGNTEAFF
TRBJ2-1 TRBV2 NA few TGTGCCAGCAGCCCCCCCTACAATGAGCAGTTCTTC CASSPPYNEQFF